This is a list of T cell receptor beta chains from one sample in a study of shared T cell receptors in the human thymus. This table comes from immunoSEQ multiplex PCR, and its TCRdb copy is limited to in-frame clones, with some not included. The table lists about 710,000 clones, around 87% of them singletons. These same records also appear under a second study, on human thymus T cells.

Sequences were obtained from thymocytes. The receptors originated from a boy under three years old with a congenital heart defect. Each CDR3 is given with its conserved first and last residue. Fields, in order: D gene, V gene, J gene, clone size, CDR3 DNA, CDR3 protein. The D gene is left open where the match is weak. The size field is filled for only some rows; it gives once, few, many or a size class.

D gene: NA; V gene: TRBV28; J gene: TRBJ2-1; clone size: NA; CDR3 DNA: TGTGCCAGCAGTTTATGGCCCCAGGGTATCGCCTACAATGAGCAGTTCTTC; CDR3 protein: CASSLWPQGIAYNEQFF
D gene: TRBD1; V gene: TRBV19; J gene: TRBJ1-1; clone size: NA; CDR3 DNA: TGTGCCAGTAGTTCCTCGGGTGAGGGGGCAGTGAACACTGAAGCTTTCTTT; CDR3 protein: CASSSSGEGAVNTEAFF
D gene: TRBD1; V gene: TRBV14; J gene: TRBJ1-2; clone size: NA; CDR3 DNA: TGTGCCAGCAGCCAGCGACAGGGTCCCTATGGCTACACCTTC; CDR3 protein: CASSQRQGPYGYTF
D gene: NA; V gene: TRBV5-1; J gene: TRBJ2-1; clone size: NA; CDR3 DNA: TGCGCCAGCAGCCCTCAGGGAGGTGAGCAGTTCTTC; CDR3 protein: CASSPQGGEQFF
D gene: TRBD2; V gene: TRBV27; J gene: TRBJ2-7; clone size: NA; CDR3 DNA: TGTGCCAGCAGTTTACTAGCGGGCGACTACGAGCAGTACTTC; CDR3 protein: CASSLLAGDYEQYF
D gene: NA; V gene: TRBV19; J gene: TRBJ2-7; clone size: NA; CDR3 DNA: TGTGCCAGTAGTTCTGAGGGGGGGGCCGACTCCTACGAGCAGTACTTC; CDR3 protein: CASSSEGGADSYEQYF
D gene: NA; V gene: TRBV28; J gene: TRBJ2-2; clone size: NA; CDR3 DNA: TGTGCCAGCAAGACATTAAACACCGGGGAGCTGTTTTTT; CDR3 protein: CASKTLNTGELFF
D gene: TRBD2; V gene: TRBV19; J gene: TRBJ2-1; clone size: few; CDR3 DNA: TGTGCCAGTAGTGGGACTAGTGGTGACAATGAGCAGTTCTTC; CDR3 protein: CASSGTSGDNEQFF
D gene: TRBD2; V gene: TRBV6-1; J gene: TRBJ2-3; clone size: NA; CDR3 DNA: TGTGCCAGTCCTGCGGGGGGGCCGAATACGCAGTATTTT; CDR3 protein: CASPAGGPNTQYF
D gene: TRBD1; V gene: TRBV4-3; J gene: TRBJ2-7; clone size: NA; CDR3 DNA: TGCGCCAGCAGCAGCCACCGGGACAGGGGCAACGAGCAGTACTTC; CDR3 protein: CASSSHRDRGNEQYF
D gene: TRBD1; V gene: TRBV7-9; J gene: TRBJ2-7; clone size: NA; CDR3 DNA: TGTGCCAGCAGCTCCGGGACAGGGCCCTACGAGCAGTACTTC; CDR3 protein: CASSSGTGPYEQYF
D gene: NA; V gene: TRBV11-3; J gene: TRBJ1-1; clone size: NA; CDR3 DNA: TGTGCCAGCAGTCCGCAGGGGAACACTGAAGCTTTCTTT; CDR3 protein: CASSPQGNTEAFF
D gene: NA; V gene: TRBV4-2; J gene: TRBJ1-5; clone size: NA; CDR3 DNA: TGTGCCAGCAGCCAAGTCTCAGGAGGAGCCCGCAATCAGCCCCAGCATTTT; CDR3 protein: CASSQVSGGARNQPQHF
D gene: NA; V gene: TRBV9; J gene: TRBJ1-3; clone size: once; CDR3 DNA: TGTGCCAGCAGCGTAGGGGTCAGGGTAGATGGAAACACCATATATTTT; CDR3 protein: CASSVGVRVDGNTIYF
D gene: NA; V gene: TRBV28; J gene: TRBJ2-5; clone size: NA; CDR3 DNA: TGTGCCAGCAGTTTTATGCCAGACAGCCCGCAAGAGACCCAGTACTTC; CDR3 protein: CASSFMPDSPQETQYF
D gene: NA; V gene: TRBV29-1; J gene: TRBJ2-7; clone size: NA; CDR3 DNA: TGCAGCGCGCAGGGGGGCGAGCAGTACTTC; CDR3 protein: CSAQGGEQYF
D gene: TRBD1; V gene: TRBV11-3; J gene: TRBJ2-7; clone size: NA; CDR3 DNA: TGTGCCAGCAGCTTCCGGACAGGGAGGTCCTACGAGCAGTACTTC; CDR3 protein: CASSFRTGRSYEQYF
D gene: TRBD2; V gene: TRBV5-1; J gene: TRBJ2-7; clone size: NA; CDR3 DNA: TGCGCCAGCAGGCCATTAGCGGGGGGTCGCTACGAGCAGTACTTC; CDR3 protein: CASRPLAGGRYEQYF
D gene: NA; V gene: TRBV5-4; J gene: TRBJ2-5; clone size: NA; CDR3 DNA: TGTGCCAGCAGCTTGGACAGGGTGCGGCAGGAGACCCAGTACTTC; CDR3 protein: CASSLDRVRQETQYF
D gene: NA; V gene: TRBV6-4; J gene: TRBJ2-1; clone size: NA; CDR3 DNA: TGTGCCAGCAGTGACTTCAGGACTCCTGGGCAGTTCTTC; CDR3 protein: CASSDFRTPGQFF
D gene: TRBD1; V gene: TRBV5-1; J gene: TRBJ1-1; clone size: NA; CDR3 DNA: TGCGCCAGCAGCTTGACAGGGGGCCCCACTGAAGCTTTCTTT; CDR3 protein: CASSLTGGPTEAFF
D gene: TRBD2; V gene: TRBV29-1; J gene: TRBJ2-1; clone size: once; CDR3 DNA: TGCAGCGTTAACCCCTTACTACTAGCGGGAGGGAATGAGCAGTTCTTC; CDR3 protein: CSVNPLLLAGGNEQFF
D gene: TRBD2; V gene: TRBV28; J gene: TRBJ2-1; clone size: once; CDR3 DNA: TGTGCCAGCAGTCCCAACCCCACTAGCGGGAGCTCCTACAATGAGCAGTTCTTC; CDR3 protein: CASSPNPTSGSSYNEQFF
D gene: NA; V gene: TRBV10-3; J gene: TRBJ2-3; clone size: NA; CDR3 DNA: TGTGCCACCACCACGAGGCCTAGCACAGATACGCAGTATTTT; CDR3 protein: CATTTRPSTDTQYF
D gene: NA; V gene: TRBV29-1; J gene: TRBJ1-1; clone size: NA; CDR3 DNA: TGCAGCGTTGACAGGGCTATGAACACTGAAGCTTTCTTT; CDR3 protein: CSVDRAMNTEAFF
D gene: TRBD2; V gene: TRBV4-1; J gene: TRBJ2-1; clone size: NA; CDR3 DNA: TGCGCCAGCAGCCAAGTCGGGGGGGTTATGAGCGGGAGAAATGAGCAGTTCTTC; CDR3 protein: CASSQVGGVMSGRNEQFF
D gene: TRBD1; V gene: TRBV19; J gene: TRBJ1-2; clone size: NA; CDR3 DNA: TGTGCCAGTGCAAGTGGGACAGGCTTCTATGGCTACACCTTC; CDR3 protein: CASASGTGFYGYTF
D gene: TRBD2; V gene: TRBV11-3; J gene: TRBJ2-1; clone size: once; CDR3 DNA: TGTGCCAGCAGCCAAAGCGGGAGGGCCGGCCCACATGAGCAGTTCTTC; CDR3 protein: CASSQSGRAGPHEQFF
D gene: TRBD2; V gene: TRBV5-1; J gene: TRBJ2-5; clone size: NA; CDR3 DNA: TGCGCCAGCAGCTTGGCTCGGGGGGGGTACCAAGAGACCCAGTACTTC; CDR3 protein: CASSLARGGYQETQYF
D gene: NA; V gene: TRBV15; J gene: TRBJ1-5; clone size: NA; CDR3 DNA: TGTGCCACCAGCAGAGATACAGGGTCCCCCCATCAGCCCCAGCATTTT; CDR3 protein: CATSRDTGSPHQPQHF
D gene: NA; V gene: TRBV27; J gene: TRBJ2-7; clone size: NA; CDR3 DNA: TGTGCCAGCAGTTTACCGGGAAAAGCCTACGAGCAGTACTTC; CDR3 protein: CASSLPGKAYEQYF
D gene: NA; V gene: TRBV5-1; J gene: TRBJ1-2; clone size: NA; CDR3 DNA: TGCGCCAGCAGCTCACACCCGACATGTACTAACTATGGCTACACCTTC; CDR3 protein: CASSSHPTCTNYGYTF
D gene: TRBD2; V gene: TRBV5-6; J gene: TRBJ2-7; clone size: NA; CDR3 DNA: TGTGCCAGCAGCTTGGAACTAGCGGGAGGCTACGAGCAGTACTTC; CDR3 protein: CASSLELAGGYEQYF
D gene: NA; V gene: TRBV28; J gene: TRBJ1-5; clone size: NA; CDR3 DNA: TGTGCCAGCAGTTTAAAGAGGCAGGGGCTGAGCAATCAGCCCCAGCATTTT; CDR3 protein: CASSLKRQGLSNQPQHF
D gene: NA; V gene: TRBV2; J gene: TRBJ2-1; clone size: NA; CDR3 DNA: TGTGCCAGCAGTGAAGCGCGGGGACAGATCTACAATGAGCAGTTCTTC; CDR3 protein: CASSEARGQIYNEQFF
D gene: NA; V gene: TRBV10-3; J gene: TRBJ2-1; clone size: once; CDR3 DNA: TGTGCCATCAGTGAGTCAAGGCCCGCCCCAAGCGGGTTACCCTACAATGAGCAGTTCTTC; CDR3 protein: CAISESRPAPSGLPYNEQFF
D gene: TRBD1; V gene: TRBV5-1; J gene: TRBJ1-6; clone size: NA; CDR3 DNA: TGCGCCAGCAGCTCAGGGCCAAACAGGGGGCAGAATTCACCCCTCCACTTT; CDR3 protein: CASSSGPNRGQNSPLHF
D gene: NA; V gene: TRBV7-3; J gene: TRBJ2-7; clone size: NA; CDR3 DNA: TGTGCCAGCAGCTTAGCCCGGGTCTTCTCCTACGAGCAGTACTTC; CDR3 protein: CASSLARVFSYEQYF